A selection of T cell receptor beta chains follows, all from one sample in a study of blood T cell repertoires in COVID-19. The protocol was immunoSEQ multiplex PCR, while the TCRdb copy is restricted to in-frame clones and leaves out a portion. The table shows fewer than 200,000 clones, with about 80% occurring only once. The sequenced material came from PBMCs or T cells enriched from blood (not recorded which). These receptors all stem from a man aged 45-65 years who had recovered from COVID-19. Both conserved end residues are part of each CDR3. Each record gives: D gene, J gene, clone size, V gene, CDR3 protein, CDR3 DNA. D genes are given only for firm matches. Part of the rows lack a size; the others show once, few, many or a class for expanded clones.

TRBD1	TRBJ1-6	-	TRBV5-1	CASSWTGENSPLHF	TGCGCCAGCAGCTGGACAGGCGAAAATTCACCCCTCCACTTT
-	TRBJ2-5	-	TRBV7-7	CASSSAWGEETQYF	TGTGCTAGCAGCTCCGCTTGGGGGGAAGAGACCCAGTACTTC
TRBD2	TRBJ2-7	-	TRBV7-3	CASSLTPGGGYEQYF	TGTGCCAGCAGCTTAACGCCTGGGGGGGGCTACGAGCAGTACTTC
-	TRBJ2-7	-	TRBV28	CASSLGQRGPYEQYF	TGTGCCAGCAGTCTGGGACAAAGAGGCCCCTACGAGCAGTACTTC
TRBD1	TRBJ1-2	-	TRBV4-3	CASSAGQGYPVAQNYGYTF	TGCGCCAGCAGCGCGGGACAGGGGTATCCTGTTGCCCAAAACTATGGCTACACCTTC
TRBD1	TRBJ2-2	-	TRBV24-1	CATSDSLDRGTGELFF	TGTGCCACCAGTGATTCCCTGGACAGGGGGACCGGGGAGCTGTTTTTT
-	TRBJ2-7	few	TRBV7-9	CASSLRGSRGGAEQYF	TGTGCCAGCAGCTTACGCGGGTCCCGTGGCGGGGCCGAGCAGTACTTC
-	TRBJ2-7	-	TRBV27	CASSPRFGGPSYEQYF	TGTGCCAGCAGTCCCCGTTTTGGGGGCCCATCCTACGAGCAGTACTTC
TRBD1	TRBJ1-4	-	TRBV3-1/TRBV3-2	CASSPLGGTANEKLFF	TGTGCCAGCAGCCCACTGGGTGGGACAGCTAATGAAAAACTGTTTTTT
-	TRBJ2-7	-	TRBV18	CASSHTGFYYEQYF	TGTGCCAGCTCACACACCGGGTTTTACTACGAGCAGTACTTC
-	TRBJ1-6	-	TRBV18	CASSPGRDNSPLHF	TGTGCCAGCTCACCCGGCAGGGATAATTCACCCCTCCACTTT
TRBD1	TRBJ2-3	-	TRBV20-1	CSASMGRRTGDTQYF	TGCAGTGCTAGTATGGGACGCCGGACAGGCGATACGCAGTATTTT
TRBD1	TRBJ1-5	-	TRBV19	CASSILQGAGQPQHF	TGTGCCAGTAGTATCTTACAGGGGGCAGGGCAGCCCCAGCATTTT
TRBD2	TRBJ2-4	-	TRBV2	CASSEALSGRPNDNIQYF	TGTGCCAGCAGTGAAGCGCTTAGCGGGCGCCCTAACGATAACATTCAGTACTTC
-	TRBJ2-5	-	TRBV29-1	CSVSGTPKETQYF	TGCAGCGTGTCCGGGACACCGAAAGAGACCCAGTACTTC
-	TRBJ1-2	many	TRBV2	CASSRESNYGYTF	TGTGCCAGCAGTAGGGAGTCCAACTATGGCTACACCTTC
-	TRBJ1-2	-	TRBV6-6	CASSEGQGNYGYTF	TGTGCCAGCAGCGAGGGCCAGGGGAACTATGGCTACACCTTC
-	TRBJ2-2	-	TRBV24-1	CATSDLVSAGELFF	TGTGCCACCAGTGATTTGGTATCGGCCGGGGAGCTGTTTTTT
-	TRBJ1-5	-	TRBV19	CASSIVQLNSNQPQHF	TGTGCCAGTAGTATAGTACAGCTTAATAGCAATCAGCCCCAGCATTTT
-	TRBJ1-4	-	TRBV5-1	CASSLVRGATNEKLFF	TGCGCCAGCAGCTTGGTCCGGGGGGCCACTAATGAAAAACTGTTTTTT
TRBD1	TRBJ1-4	-	TRBV3-1/TRBV3-2	CASSLGQGFEKLFF	TGTGCCAGCAGCCTGGGACAGGGGTTTGAAAAACTGTTTTTT
-	TRBJ1-2	once	TRBV5-1	CASSGTEGARGYTF	TGCGCCAGCAGCGGCACTGAAGGGGCGCGTGGCTACACCTTC
TRBD2	TRBJ2-1	many	TRBV3-1/TRBV3-2	CASSLRSGGAVEQFF	TGTGCCAGCAGCCTTCGGAGCGGGGGGGCTGTTGAGCAGTTCTTC
TRBD1	TRBJ1-5	-	TRBV7-9	CASSSTGGGNQPQHF	TGTGCCAGCAGCTCGACAGGGGGCGGCAATCAGCCCCAGCATTTT
-	TRBJ1-2	-	TRBV2	CASKTGRFKGYTF	TGTGCCAGCAAAACAGGGCGGTTCAAAGGCTACACCTTC
-	TRBJ1-2	once	TRBV15	CATSVSGTEYGYTF	TGTGCCACCAGCGTCTCCGGGACTGAGTATGGCTACACCTTC
TRBD2	TRBJ2-3	-	TRBV6-1	CASSGGLAGIRDTQYF	TGTGCCAGCAGTGGCGGACTAGCGGGGATAAGGGATACGCAGTATTTT
-	TRBJ2-7	-	TRBV5-1	CASSLFTDSSSYEQYF	TGCGCCAGCAGCTTGTTTACGGACAGTTCCTCCTACGAGCAGTACTTC
TRBD1	TRBJ1-2	-	TRBV24-1	CATSALDRWAF	TGTGCCACCAGTGCGCTGGACAGGTGGGCCTTC
TRBD2	TRBJ2-2	-	TRBV6-1	CASSQRGVGTGELFF	TGTGCCAGCAGCCAGCGGGGGGTTGGCACCGGGGAGCTGTTTTTT
TRBD1	TRBJ2-3	-	TRBV29-1	CSATGQGASTDTQYF	TGCAGCGCGACGGGACAGGGAGCTAGCACAGATACGCAGTATTTT
TRBD2	TRBJ2-3	-	TRBV7-8	CASSVSSGDGTQYF	TGTGCCAGCAGCGTTTCTAGCGGGGATGGTACGCAGTATTTT
-	TRBJ2-1	-	TRBV5-6	CASSRRGYNEQFF	TGTGCCAGCAGCCGAAGGGGGTACAATGAGCAGTTCTTC
-	TRBJ1-1	-	TRBV5-4	CASSLGTPGSTEAFF	TGTGCCAGCAGCCTCGGAACGCCCGGGAGCACTGAAGCTTTCTTT
-	TRBJ1-2	few	TRBV28	CASIPPSGDGYTF	TGTGCCAGCATCCCGCCCTCCGGGGATGGCTACACCTTC
-	TRBJ1-6	-	TRBV9	CASSVGGTGESGSPLHF	TGTGCCAGCAGCGTAGGGGGGACGGGGGAATCTGGCTCACCCCTCCACTTT